This T cell receptor beta chain was captured by sequencing in a study of response to subunit inactivated influenza vaccine. Study-wide findings and caveats: Seasonal influenza vaccination, on each occasion, was suggested by the authors to recruit few new T cells.

This clonotype was observed a handful of times. The target antigen is unknown. Germline V gives CDR1 SGHKS, CDR2 YYEKEE (reference sequence). V was cut by 4 bases and J by 0 bases, with 16 bases left in between. The CDR3 runs 16 residues. TCRdb recomputed calls from the RT-PCR reads with MiXCR, one row per CDR3 protein. The table shows 290,000 or so distinct CDR3 sequences, with 22% occurring only once. The gene calls are TRBV5-5 and TRBJ1-2; D unresolved. The TCR was taken from a man aged 50-75 years who received an inactivated influenza vaccine. This specimen consisted of PBMCs from blood, obtained 21 months after vaccination. The CDR3 DNA sequence: TGTGCCAGCAGCCAATCAGGATACGGAGCTAACTATGGCTACACCTTC. Translation: CASSQSGYGANYGYTF.